This T cell receptor (beta chain) was sequenced in a study of blood T cells in healthy people across ages. Whole-study context: Using template switching, researchers captured about one barcoded beta molecule for each two T cells. General study results and limits: Diversity was higher, and naive CD4+ cells more numerous, in long-lived donors than in aged donors.

The CDR3 sequence is 14 residues long. Unmatched junction bases numbered 5, after V lost 3 bases and J lost 4 bases. Germline V gives CDR1 SGDLS, CDR2 YYNGEE. It was with a sample-barcoded 5' primer and a J-beta primer mix that a second PCR of about 6 to 12 cycles was run. Unique molecular identifiers of 12 random nucleotides labeled each cDNA. TCRdb reprocessed the 5' RACE reads with MiXCR, giving one entry per CDR3 protein. Of hundreds of thousands of distinct CDR3 sequences listed, roughly 49% are singletons. This clonotype has at least ten counts. Its target is unknown. Total RNA was extracted at no less than 6 micrograms per sample.

The chain has TRBV9 and TRBJ2-5; TRBD2 agrees at 8 bases. The specimen was blood. This receptor was identified in a woman aged 55-69 years in good health. CDR3: CASSDRREGETQYF. CDR3 DNA: TGTGCCAGCAGCGACCGACGGGAGGGAGAGACCCAGTACTTC.